Reported below is one T cell receptor (beta chain). The antigen this receptor binds is unknown. Qualities for individual bases were not recorded, and no much larger clone is one base off. The immunoSEQ assay was used to generate TCR beta chain sequences from genomic DNA. From the authors' description of their analysis: CDR3 sequences that did not begin with the conserved framework cysteine at position 104 were removed manually. Clonality was calculated as one minus the normalized Shannon's Diversity Index, with values ranging from 0 (maximal diversity) to 1 (oligoclonal). Chi-squared comparison-of-proportions tests were used to check whether the frequency of the same CDR3 differed between samples, for example brain versus blood. Public clonotypes were found by searching immuneACCESS, and the VDJdb browser was used to assess similarity to known antiviral clonotypes. The table was pulled from immuneACCESS by TCRdb, which kept in-frame rearrangements only. Such tables lose some clones; where checked, under half of the loss comes from unresolved V genes, and the rest has no known cause. V and J calls and clone size are those listed in that table; D and trimming were worked out from the DNA. The sample yields hundreds of thousands of clones; approximately 93% were counted once. The leading ten clones occupy about 6% of the sample.

The data originate from a study of brain T cells in children with intractable seizures (dated by TCRdb to about 2021). Regarding the research as a whole: Resected brain tissue from about 50 pediatric epilepsy surgery cases was first screened for immune gene transcripts using a NanoString immunology panel. Of the approximately twelve selected surgery cases, pre-surgery blood was also sequenced for eight, so four had brain tissue only. The paper as a whole reports these results and caveats: Because pre- and post-surgery blood were sequenced to different depths, clones absent from the pre-surgery sample may reflect undersampling. Viral specificity was inferred only from CDR3 sequence similarity, and patients' HCMV serostatus was unknown.

The CDR3 runs 16 amino acids, cysteine and phenylalanine included. CDR3 DNA only is kept here, 48 bases in frame from base 1. CDR1 is given as SEHNR and CDR2 as FQNEAQ, both from the germline V gene (reference sequence). V loses 1 base, J loses 2 bases, and the germline ends lie 14 bases apart. The time point label here, explained by the study, means: blood from clinic visit 5 months post-surgery; TSC patient then seizure free. The surgery cases showing the highest brain T cell transcript signatures were chosen for TCR beta chain sequencing of brain tissue and, when available, of blood. Before surgery, patients had received at least one anti-epileptic drug. The TCR-sequenced patients were children whose drug-resistant epilepsy was caused by tuberous sclerosis complex, focal cortical dysplasia, Rasmussen encephalitis or hemimegalencephaly. Bulk genomic DNA was extracted from unsorted brain tissue and whole blood with the Monarch genomic DNA purification kit.

The sequence was collected from a boy under two years old with tuberous sclerosis and intractable seizures. The specimen comprised peripheral blood, sampled more than 4 months after surgery. The rearranged segments are TRBV7-9 and TRBJ1-2; TRBD1 could be the D gene, as 6 bases match. CDR3 reads: CASSLERTGKNYGYTF. The DNA sequence is given as TGTGCCAGCAGCTTAGAACGTACAGGGAAAAACTATGGCTACACCTTC.